This TCR beta chain was found in a study of technical replicates of blood from a few donors. Data came from immunoSEQ multiplex PCR; TCRdb stores just in-frame clones and leaves some out. The table lists roughly 92,000 clones, about 95% of them singletons. Sequenced: T cells isolated from PBMCs. The sequence was collected from a human donor in good health.

CDR3 loop: CASSLLQATDTQYF. The CDR3 DNA is TGTGCCAGCAGCTTACTCCAGGCTACAGATACGCAGTATTTT. The chain has TRBV7-2 and TRBJ2-3; D unclear. The length of the CDR3 is 14 residues. The V gene's germline CDR1 is SGHTA and CDR2 FQGNSA. V lost 2 bases, J lost 3 bases, and 9 bases lay in between.